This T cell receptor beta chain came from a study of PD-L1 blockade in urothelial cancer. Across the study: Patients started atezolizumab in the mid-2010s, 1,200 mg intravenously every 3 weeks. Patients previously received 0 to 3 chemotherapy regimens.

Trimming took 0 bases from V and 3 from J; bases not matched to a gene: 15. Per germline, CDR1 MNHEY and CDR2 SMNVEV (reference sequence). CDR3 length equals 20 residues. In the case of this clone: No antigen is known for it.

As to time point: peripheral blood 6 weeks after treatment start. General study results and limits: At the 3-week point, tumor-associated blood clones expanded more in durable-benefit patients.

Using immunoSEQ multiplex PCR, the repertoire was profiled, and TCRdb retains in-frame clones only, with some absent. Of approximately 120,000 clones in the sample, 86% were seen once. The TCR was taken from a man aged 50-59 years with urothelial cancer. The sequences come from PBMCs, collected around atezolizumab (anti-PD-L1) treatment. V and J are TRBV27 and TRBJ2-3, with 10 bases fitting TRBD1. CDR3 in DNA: TGTGCCAGCAGTTTATCGAAACGAAAATCCGACAGGGGGCGAACAGATACGCAGTATTTT. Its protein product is CASSLSKRKSDRGRTDTQYF.